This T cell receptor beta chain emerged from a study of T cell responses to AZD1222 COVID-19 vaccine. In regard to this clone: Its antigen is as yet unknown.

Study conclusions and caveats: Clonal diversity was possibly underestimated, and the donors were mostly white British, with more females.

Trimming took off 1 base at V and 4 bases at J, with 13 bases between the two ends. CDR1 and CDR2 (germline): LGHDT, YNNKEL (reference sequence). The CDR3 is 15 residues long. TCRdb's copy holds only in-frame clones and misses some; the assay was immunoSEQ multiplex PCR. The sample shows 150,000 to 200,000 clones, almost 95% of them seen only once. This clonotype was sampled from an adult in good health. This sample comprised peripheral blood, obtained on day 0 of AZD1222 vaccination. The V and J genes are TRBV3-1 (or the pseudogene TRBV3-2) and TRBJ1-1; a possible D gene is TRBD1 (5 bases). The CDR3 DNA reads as TGTGCCAGCAGCCAAGTCGCCCCGGGGACCACTGAAGCTTTCTTT. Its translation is CASSQVAPGTTEAFF.